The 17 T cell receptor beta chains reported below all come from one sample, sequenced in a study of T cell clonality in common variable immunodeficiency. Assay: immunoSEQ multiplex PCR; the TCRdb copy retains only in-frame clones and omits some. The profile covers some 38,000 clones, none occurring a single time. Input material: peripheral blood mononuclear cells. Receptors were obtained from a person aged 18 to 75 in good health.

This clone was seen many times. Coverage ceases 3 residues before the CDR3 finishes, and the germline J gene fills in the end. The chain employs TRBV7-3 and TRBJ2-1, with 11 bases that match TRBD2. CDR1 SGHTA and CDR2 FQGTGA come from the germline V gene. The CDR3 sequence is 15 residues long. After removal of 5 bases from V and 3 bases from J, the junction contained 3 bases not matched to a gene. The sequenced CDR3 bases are TGTGCCAGCAGCCCCGGGACTAGCGGCTACAATGAG. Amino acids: CASSPGTSGYNE. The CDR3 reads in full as CASSPGTSGYNEQFF. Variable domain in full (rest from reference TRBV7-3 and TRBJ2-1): GAGVSQTPSNKVTEKGKYVELRCDPISGHTALYWYRQSLGQGPEFLIYFQGTGAADDSGLPNDRFFAVRPEGSVSTLKIQRTERGDSAVYLCASSPGTSGYNEQFFGPGTRLTVL.

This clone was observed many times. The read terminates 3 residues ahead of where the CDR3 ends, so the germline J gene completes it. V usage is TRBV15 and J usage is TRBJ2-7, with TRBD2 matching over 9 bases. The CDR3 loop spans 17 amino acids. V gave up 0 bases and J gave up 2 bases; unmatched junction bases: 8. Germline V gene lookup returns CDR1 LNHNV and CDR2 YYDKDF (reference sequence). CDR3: CATSRDRAAGGTYEQYF. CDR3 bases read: TGTGCCACCAGCAGAGATCGTGCGGCGGGAGGGACCTACGAG.

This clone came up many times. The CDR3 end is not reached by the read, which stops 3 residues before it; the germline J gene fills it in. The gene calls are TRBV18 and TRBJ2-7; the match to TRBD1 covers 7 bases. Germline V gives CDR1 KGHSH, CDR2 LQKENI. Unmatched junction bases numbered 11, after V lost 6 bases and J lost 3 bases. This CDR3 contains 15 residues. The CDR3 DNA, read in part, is TGTGCCAGCTCCCCATCCTCGGGACAGCTCTACGAG. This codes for CASSPSSGQLYE. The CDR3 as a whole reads CASSPSSGQLYEQYF.

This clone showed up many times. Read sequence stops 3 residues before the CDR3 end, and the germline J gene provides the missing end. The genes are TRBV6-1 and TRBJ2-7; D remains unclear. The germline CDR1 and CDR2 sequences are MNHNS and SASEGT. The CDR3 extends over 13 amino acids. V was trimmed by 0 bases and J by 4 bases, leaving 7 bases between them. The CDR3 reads CASSEAAHYEQYF. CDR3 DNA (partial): TGTGCCAGCAGTGAAGCGGCTCATTACGAG.

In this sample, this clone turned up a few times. The CDR3 loop is CASSIGLAGTDTYTF. The DNA read from the CDR3 is TGTGCCAGTAGTATTGGGCTAGCGGGAACAGATACC. The chain has TRBV19 and TRBJ1-2; D gene ambiguous. The read halts 3 residues ahead of the CDR3 end, with the missing end drawn from the germline J gene. In germline, CDR1 is LNHDA, CDR2 SQIVND (reference sequence). The CDR3 covers 15 residues.

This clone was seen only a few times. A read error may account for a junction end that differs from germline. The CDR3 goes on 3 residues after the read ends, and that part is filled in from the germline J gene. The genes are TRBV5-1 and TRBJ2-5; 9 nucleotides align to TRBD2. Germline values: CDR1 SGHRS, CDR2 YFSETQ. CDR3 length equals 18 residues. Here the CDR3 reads CASGLALAGLAGQETQYF. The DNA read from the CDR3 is TGCGCCAGCGGCTTGGCCCTAGCGGGACTAGCTGGCCAAGAGACC.

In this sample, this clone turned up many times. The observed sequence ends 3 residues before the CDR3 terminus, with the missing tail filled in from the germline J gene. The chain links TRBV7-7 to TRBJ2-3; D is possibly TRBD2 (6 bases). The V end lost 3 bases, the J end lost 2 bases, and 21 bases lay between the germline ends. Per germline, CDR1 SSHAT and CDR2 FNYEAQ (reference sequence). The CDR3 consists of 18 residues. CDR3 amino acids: CASSLPLEGTPNTDTQYF. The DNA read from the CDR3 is TGTGCCAGCAGCTTGCCTTTAGAGGGGACTCCAAACACAGATACG.

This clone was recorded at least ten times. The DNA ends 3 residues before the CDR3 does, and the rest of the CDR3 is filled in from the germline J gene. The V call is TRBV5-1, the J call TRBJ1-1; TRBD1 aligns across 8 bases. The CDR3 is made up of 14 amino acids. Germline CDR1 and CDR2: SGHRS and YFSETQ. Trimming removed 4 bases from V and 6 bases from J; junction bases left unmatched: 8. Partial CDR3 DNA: TGCGCCAGCAGCCCAGGGGGCTTTAGGGCTGAA. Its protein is CASSPGGFRAE. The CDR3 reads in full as CASSPGGFRAEAFF.

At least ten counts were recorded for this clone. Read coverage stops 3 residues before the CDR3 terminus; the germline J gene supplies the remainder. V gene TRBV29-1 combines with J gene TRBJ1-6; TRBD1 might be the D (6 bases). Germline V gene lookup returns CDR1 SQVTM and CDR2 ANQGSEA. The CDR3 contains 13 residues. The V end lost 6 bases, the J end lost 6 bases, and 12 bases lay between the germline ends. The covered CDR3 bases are TGCAGCGTCTCAGACAGGATTAATTCACCC. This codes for CSVSDRINSP. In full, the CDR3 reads CSVSDRINSPLHF.

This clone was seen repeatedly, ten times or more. Incomplete CDR3 DNA: TGTGCCAGTAGTCTGACTAGCGCTAGCTCCTACGAG. It specifies CASSLTSASSYE. The full-length CDR3 reads as CASSLTSASSYEQYF. The V call is TRBV19, the J call TRBJ2-7, with 8 bases aligning to TRBD2. The read gets to within 3 residues of the CDR3 end, and the germline J gene fills in the rest. The length of the CDR3 is 15 residues. Germline CDR1 and CDR2: LNHDA and SQIVND (reference sequence). Losses at the gene ends were 5 bases for V and 0 bases for J; bases not matched to a gene: 6. Looking up the rest from reference TRBV19 and TRBJ2-7 gives the full variable domain: DGGITQSPKYLFRKEGQNVTLSCEQNLNHDAMYWYRQDPGQGLRLIYYSQIVNDFQKGDIAEGYSVSREKKESFPLTVTSAQKNPTAFYLCASSLTSASSYEQYFGPGTRLTVT.

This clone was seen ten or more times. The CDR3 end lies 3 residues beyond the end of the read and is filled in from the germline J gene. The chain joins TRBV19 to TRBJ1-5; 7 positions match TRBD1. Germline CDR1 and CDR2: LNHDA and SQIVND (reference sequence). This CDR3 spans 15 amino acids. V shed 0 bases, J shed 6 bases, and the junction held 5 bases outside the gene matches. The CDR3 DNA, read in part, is TGTGCCAGTAGTATAGATCAGGGGGGCGTTCAGCCC. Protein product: CASSIDQGGVQP. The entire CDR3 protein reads CASSIDQGGVQPQHF.

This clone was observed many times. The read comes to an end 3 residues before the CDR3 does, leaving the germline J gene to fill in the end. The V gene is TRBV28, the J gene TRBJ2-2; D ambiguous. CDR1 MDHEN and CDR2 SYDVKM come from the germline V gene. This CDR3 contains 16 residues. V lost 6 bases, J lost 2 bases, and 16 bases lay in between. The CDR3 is CASRSGSLTNTGELFF. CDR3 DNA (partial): TGTGCCAGCAGGTCCGGGTCCTTGACTAACACCGGGGAG.

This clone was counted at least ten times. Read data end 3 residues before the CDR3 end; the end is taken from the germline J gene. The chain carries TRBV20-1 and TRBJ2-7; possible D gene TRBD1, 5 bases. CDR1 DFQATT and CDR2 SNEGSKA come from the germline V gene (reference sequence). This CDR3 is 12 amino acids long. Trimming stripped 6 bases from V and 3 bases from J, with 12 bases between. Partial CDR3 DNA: TGCAGTGCCTCGTACGACAGCTACGAG. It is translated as CSASYDSYE. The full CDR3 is CSASYDSYEQYF.

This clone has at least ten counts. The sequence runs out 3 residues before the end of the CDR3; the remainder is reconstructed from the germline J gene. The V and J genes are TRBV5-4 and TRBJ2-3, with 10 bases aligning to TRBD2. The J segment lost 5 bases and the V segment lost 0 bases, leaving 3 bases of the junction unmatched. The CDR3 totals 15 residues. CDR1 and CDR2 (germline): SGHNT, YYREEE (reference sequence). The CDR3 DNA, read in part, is TGTGCCAGCAGCTTGGACCTAGCGGGAGTAGATACG. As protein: CASSLDLAGVDT. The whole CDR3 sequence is CASSLDLAGVDTQYF.

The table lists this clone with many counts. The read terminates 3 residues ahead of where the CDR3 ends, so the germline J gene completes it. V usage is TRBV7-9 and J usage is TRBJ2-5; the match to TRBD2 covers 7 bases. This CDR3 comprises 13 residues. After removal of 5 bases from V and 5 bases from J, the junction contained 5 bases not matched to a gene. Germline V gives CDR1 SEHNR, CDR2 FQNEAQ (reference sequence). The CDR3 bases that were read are TGTGCCAGCAGCCCGACCGGGGGGGAGACC. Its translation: CASSPTGGET. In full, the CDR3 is CASSPTGGETQYF.

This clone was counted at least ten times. CDR3 DNA (partial): TGTGCCAGTAGCGACTCGGGGGTTGTCGCCCTCTACAATGAG. Amino acid sequence: CASSDSGVVALYNE. The CDR3 in its entirety is CASSDSGVVALYNEQFF. The chain carries TRBV19 and TRBJ2-1; D may be TRBD2 (6 bases). The read terminates 3 residues before the CDR3 end, so the remaining end is supplied by the germline J gene. The V end lost 6 bases, the J end lost 3 bases, and 21 bases lay between the germline ends. Germline CDR1 is LNHDA and CDR2 is SQIVND (reference sequence). The CDR3 runs 17 residues.

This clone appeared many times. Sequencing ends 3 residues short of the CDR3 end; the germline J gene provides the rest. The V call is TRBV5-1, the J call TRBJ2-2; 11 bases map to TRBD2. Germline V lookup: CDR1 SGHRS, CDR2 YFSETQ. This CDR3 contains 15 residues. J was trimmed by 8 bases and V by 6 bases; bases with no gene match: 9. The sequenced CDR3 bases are TGCGCCAGCACTTTACTAGCGGGAGTCGCGGGGGAG. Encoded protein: CASTLLAGVAGE. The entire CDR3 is CASTLLAGVAGELFF.